This T cell receptor beta chain is drawn from a study of CD8+CD57+ T cells in acquired aplastic anemia. Background on the study: Quantities of DNA derived from sorted CD4+ and CD8+ cells averaged around 3 ug.

Profiling that covered TCR beta VDJ and CDR3 relied on genomic DNA as its template. In TCRdb, the reads were re-called with MiXCR into one record per CDR3 protein. The table records 95,000 to 120,000 distinct CDR3 sequences, under 60% of them present only once. Germline CDR1 and CDR2: WNHNN and SYGVQD (reference sequence). The CDR3 runs 13 residues. The V end was cut by 0 bases, the J end by 8 bases, with 10 bases between. This clonotype has at least ten counts. Sequenced material: sorted CD4+, CD8+, or CD8+CD57+ T cells (not recorded which) from PBMCs. J is TRBJ1-1 and V is TRBV10-1, with D maybe TRBD1 (5 bases). This TCR was recovered from a human donor in good health, serving as a control. In DNA form, the CDR3 reads TGCGCCAGCAGTGAGTCTCTCGGGACGGAAGCTTTCTTT. Translating it yields CASSESLGTEAFF.